This T cell receptor beta chain was recorded in a study of long-term antiretroviral therapy in people with HIV. The study, taken as a whole, reports: Diversity remained lower than transplant donor controls, even though it increased after ART.

The libraries were made with immunoSEQ v3.0 at survey level. Clones were read by immunoSEQ multiplex PCR, and TCRdb kept only the in-frame ones, dropping some. The table has about 20,000 clones, around four fifths seen once. With respect to this clone: Its antigen remains unidentified.

Cryopreserved PBMC numbered about 0.9-11 million per sample before DNA extraction. The length of the CDR3 is 15 residues. Germline V lookup: CDR1 LNHDA, CDR2 SQIVND (reference sequence). V gave up 2 bases and J gave up 0 bases, with 8 bases separating them. The chain is built from TRBV19 and TRBJ2-1; D is unclear. Sequenced material: unsorted PBMCs, taken 5.9 years after starting antiretroviral therapy. This sequence originates from a man aged 30-40 years with HIV. The CDR3, as DNA: TGTGCCAGTAGTATACAAGCTAGCTCCTACAATGAGCAGTTCTTC. Its translation: CASSIQASSYNEQFF.